Presented here are 17 T cell receptor beta chains from one specimen sequenced in a study of early T cells in non-severe SARS-CoV-2 infection (dated by TCRdb to the early 2020s). Library creation used 5' RACE. Sequencing took place on a NextSeq 500. Clones were called with MiXCR by TCRdb after fastp trimmed the public reads at Q25, and only in-frame beta chains were retained. Rows matching on CDR3 protein sequence are summarized as one entry with the most common DNA and genes. The sample table shows about 84,000 distinct CDR3 sequences, and roughly 12% are seen once. The ten largest account for about 2.7% of the sample. The sample taken for sequencing was whole blood. The receptors were gathered from an adult who was a healthcare worker with PCR-confirmed SARS-CoV-2 infection or an uninfected control (not recorded which).

This clonotype was recorded at least ten times. The chain links TRBV11-3 to TRBJ2-7; TRBD2 might be the D (6 bases). This CDR3 contains 13 residues. The germline V and J ends were trimmed by 5 bases and 3 bases, with 11 bases remaining between them. The germline V gene has CDR1 SGHNT and CDR2 YENEEA. The CDR3 loop reads CASSPGTYYEQYF. DNA of the CDR3: TGTGCCAGCAGCCCCGGGACTTACTACGAGCAGTACTTC.

This clonotype was counted ten times or more. The chain joins TRBV12-3 or TRBV12-4 to TRBJ2-3; the match to TRBD1 covers 9 bases. J lost 7 bases, V lost 0 bases, and 8 bases had no gene match. The CDR3 consists of 16 residues. The CDR3 here is CASSLARDRAMYTQYF. CDR3 nucleotide sequence: TGTGCCAGCAGTTTAGCCCGGGACAGGGCGATGTATACGCAGTATTTT.

The V call is TRBV7-6, the J call TRBJ2-1; 10 bases line up with TRBD2. The CDR3 totals 15 residues. Unmatched junction bases numbered 12, after V lost 3 bases and J lost 13 bases. CDR1 is SGHVS and CDR2 is FNYEAQ in the germline V gene. CDR3 residues: CASSLTPSGGSEQFF. CDR3 DNA sequence: TGTGCCAGCAGCTTGACCCCTAGCGGGGGAAGCGAACAGTTCTTC.

This clonotype was found many times. The gene calls are TRBV30 and TRBJ2-1, with 11 bases that match TRBD2. After removal of 3 bases from V and 1 base from J, the junction contained 8 bases not matched to a gene. The CDR3 totals 17 residues. The germline CDR1 and CDR2 sequences are GTSNPN and SVGIG (reference sequence). The CDR3 region is CAWRSLAGGPSYNEQFF. In DNA form, the CDR3 reads TGTGCCTGGAGATCGCTAGCGGGAGGCCCGTCCTACAATGAGCAGTTCTTC.

In this sample, this clonotype turned up a few times. The V gene is TRBV4-2, the J gene TRBJ1-4; a weak D match, TRBD1 (5 bases). Per the germline V gene, CDR1 is LGHNA and CDR2 is YNFKEQ. This CDR3 is 16 amino acids long. Between the trimmed V and J ends, which lost 0 bases and 8 bases, there was a span of 16 bases. The chain's CDR3 is CASSQEERGREEKLFF. CDR3 nucleotides: TGTGCCAGCAGCCAAGAAGAACGGGGCAGGGAGGAAAAACTGTTTTTT.

This clonotype came up a few times. The genes are TRBV12-5 and TRBJ2-1; 11 bases agree with TRBD1. Germline V CDR1 and CDR2: LGHNT, FRNRAP. J was trimmed by 5 bases and V by 7 bases; bases with no gene match: 4. The CDR3 contains 14 residues. As DNA, the CDR3 is TGTGCTAGTGTTCGGGACAGGGGGAACAATGAGCAGTTCTTC. Amino acid sequence: CASVRDRGNNEQFF.

This clonotype was seen many times. V is TRBV5-1 and J is TRBJ2-3, with 10 bases aligning to TRBD2. Trimming took 0 bases from V and 3 from J; bases not matched to a gene: 1. The germline V gene has CDR1 SGHRS and CDR2 YFSETQ. CDR3 length: 15 amino acids. CDR3 nucleotides: TGCGCCAGCAGCTTGGAACTAGCGGGGACAGATACGCAGTATTTT. This gives the protein CASSLELAGTDTQYF.

This clonotype has only a few counts. The chain has TRBV4-2 and TRBJ2-1, with D perhaps matching TRBD2 (6 bases). Trimming removed 0 bases from V and 6 bases from J, with 12 bases in between. The CDR3 has 15 residues. Germline loops: CDR1 LGHNA, CDR2 YNFKEQ. The CDR3 protein is CASSQEGLLRNEQFF. The CDR3 nucleotides read TGTGCCAGCAGCCAAGAGGGACTTCTTCGCAATGAGCAGTTCTTC.

The chain combines TRBV15 with TRBJ2-5, with D uncertain. The CDR3 sequence is 13 residues long. CDR1 is LNHNV, CDR2 YYDKDF, per germline (reference sequence). V lost 9 bases to trimming and J lost 3 bases, with 14 bases between them. The chain's CDR3 is CATSSEAKETQYF. The CDR3, as DNA: TGTGCCACGTCCAGTGAGGCCAAAGAGACCCAGTACTTC.

This clonotype was detected ten times or more. The V gene is TRBV29-1, the J gene TRBJ2-5; D is unresolved. The CDR3 has 15 amino acids. Germline V lookup: CDR1 SQVTM, CDR2 ANQGSEA. The germline V and J ends were trimmed by 3 bases and 2 bases, with 16 bases remaining between them. This CDR3 is CSVDPPTTSQETQYF. CDR3 sequence (DNA): TGCAGCGTTGACCCCCCCACAACCTCTCAAGAGACCCAGTACTTC.

The rearrangement uses TRBV11-2 and TRBJ2-7; D remains ambiguous. The CDR3 runs 14 residues. The ends were cut back, 2 bases at V and 2 bases at J, with 10 bases in the middle. Germline assignment: CDR1 SGHAT and CDR2 FQNNGV. DNA for the CDR3: TGTGCCAGCAGCTTACCCAGGAACCCCTACGAGCAGTACTTC. Residues: CASSLPRNPYEQYF.

This chain links TRBV7-8 with TRBJ2-2; D remains unclear. Germline V gene lookup returns CDR1 SGHVS and CDR2 FQNEAQ. The CDR3 is 16 amino acids. Between the trimmed V and J ends, which lost 5 bases and 1 base, there was a span of 14 bases. The CDR3 DNA is TGTGCCAGCAGCCAACTACAACTGGGGAACACCGGGGAGCTGTTTTTT. Protein product: CASSQLQLGNTGELFF.

This clonotype was observed a few times. The chain combines TRBV5-1 with TRBJ1-1; D is possibly TRBD1 (5 bases). The V gene lost 3 bases and the J gene lost 7 bases, with 13 bases spanning the gap. There are 13 residues in the CDR3. Germline loops: CDR1 SGHRS, CDR2 YFSETQ. The CDR3 coding sequence is TGCGCCAGCAGCTCTCTGGGGGGGAATGAAGCTTTCTTT. This encodes CASSSLGGNEAFF.

This chain joins TRBV20-1 and TRBJ1-1, with D hard to call. Trimming took 0 bases from V and 4 from J, leaving 6 bases between them. CDR3 length: 12 amino acids. The germline V gene has CDR1 DFQATT and CDR2 SNEGSKA (reference sequence). CDR3 sequence (DNA): TGCAGTGCTAGAGATTTGGGCACTGAAGCTTTCTTT. It codes for CSARDLGTEAFF.

This clonotype was observed many times. The V gene is TRBV7-6, the J gene TRBJ1-5; no clear D gene. Looked up from germline, CDR1 is SGHVS and CDR2 is FNYEAQ. The germline V and J ends were trimmed by 3 bases and 5 bases, with 14 bases remaining between them. This CDR3 has 15 residues. The CDR3 protein is CASSLGFGGDQPQHF. CDR3 DNA: TGTGCCAGCAGCTTGGGTTTCGGAGGCGATCAGCCCCAGCATTTT.

This clonotype has only a few counts. The chain couples TRBV6-5 to TRBJ2-5; the D is unclear. The V gene lost 5 bases and the J gene lost 7 bases, with 20 bases spanning the gap. Per the germline V gene, CDR1 is MNHEY and CDR2 is SVGAGI. The CDR3 is 15 amino acids. This CDR3 is CASSHPRQSPGTQYF. The CDR3 DNA follows: TGTGCCAGCAGTCATCCACGACAAAGCCCCGGGACCCAGTACTTC.

This clonotype was picked up a small number of times. This chain links TRBV7-8 with TRBJ1-1; the D is unclear. The V end lost 2 bases, the J end lost 1 base, and 14 bases lay between the germline ends. In germline, CDR1 is SGHVS, CDR2 FQNEAQ. The CDR3 consists of 16 residues. The CDR3 sequence: CASSLRQGLGNTEAFF. For the CDR3, the DNA is TGTGCCAGCAGCTTAAGACAAGGCCTAGGGAACACTGAAGCTTTCTTT.